Each of the 13 T cell receptor beta chains below was sequenced from the same sample in a study of T cells after yellow fever vaccination. TCRdb processed the 5' RACE reads anew with MiXCR; each CDR3 protein has one entry. Of about 160,000 distinct CDR3 sequences detected, around 7.2% appear once; the ten largest clones hold roughly 2.5%. The material sequenced was CD4+ T cells sorted from PBMCs, taken 5 days after the first yellow fever vaccination. These receptors originate from a man aged 18-30 years who received the YFV17D yellow fever vaccine.

V gene TRBV5-4 combines with J gene TRBJ1-1, with D hard to call. V gave up 1 base and J gave up 1 base, with 8 bases separating them. Germline lookup yields CDR1 SGHNT and CDR2 YYREEE (reference sequence). The CDR3 is 14 residues long. The CDR3 DNA reads as TGTGCCAGCAGCTTGTTTCGTCGGAACACTGAAGCTTTCTTT. The encoded protein is CASSLFRRNTEAFF.

This clonotype was observed a few times. This chain connects TRBV7-2 to TRBJ2-1; 7 nucleotides align to TRBD2. Germline V gene sequence: CDR1 SGHTA, CDR2 FQGNSA. The CDR3 totals 15 residues. Trimming took 5 bases from V and 4 from J; bases not matched to a gene: 8. CDR3 amino acids: CASSPMTSFYNEQFF. CDR3 DNA sequence: TGTGCCAGCAGCCCTATGACTAGCTTTTACAATGAGCAGTTCTTC.

Only a few counts were recorded for this clonotype. The V call is TRBV4-3, the J call TRBJ2-1, with D tentatively TRBD2 (7 bases). The CDR3 length is 15 residues. From germline, CDR1 is LGHNA and CDR2 YSLEER. V dropped 1 base and J dropped 5 bases, with 12 bases sitting between them. CDR3 bases: TGCGCCAGCAGCCAAGGGGGGGGCCAAAACAATGAGCAGTTCTTC. Protein: CASSQGGGQNNEQFF.

This clonotype came up many times. The genes are TRBV12-3 or TRBV12-4 and TRBJ1-6; 7 bases are shared with TRBD1. The CDR3 runs to 13 residues. V trimming: 6 bases; J trimming: 11 bases; junction bases outside the gene matches: 7. CDR3 DNA sequence: TGTGCCAGCAGCTCCAGACAGGGAGCACCCCTCCACTTT. Amino acids: CASSSRQGAPLHF.

This clonotype was picked up many times. The J gene is TRBJ2-6, the V gene TRBV5-1; D unresolved. The germline gives CDR1 SGHRS, CDR2 YFSETQ. Trimming removed 0 bases from V and 0 bases from J, with 4 bases in between. This CDR3 is built from 15 residues. The CDR3 DNA is TGCGCCAGCAGCTTGGCAGACTCTGGGGCCAACGTCCTGACTTTC. Translation gives CASSLADSGANVLTF.

In its sample, this clonotype was seen many times. The chain employs TRBV9 and TRBJ2-7; TRBD2 matches 7 bases. V shed 0 bases, J shed 0 bases, and the junction held 3 bases outside the gene matches. The germline CDR1 and CDR2 sequences are SGDLS and YYNGEE. CDR3 length: 15 amino acids. CDR3 sequence reads: CASSVDAGASYEQYF. The CDR3 DNA follows: TGTGCCAGCAGCGTAGATGCGGGAGCCTCCTACGAGCAGTACTTC.

The CDR3 loop is CASSFRHRDGYGYTF. CDR3 coding DNA: TGTGCCAGCAGTTTCCGACACCGGGACGGCTATGGCTACACCTTC. This chain uses TRBV12-3 or TRBV12-4 with TRBJ1-2; a weak D match, TRBD1 (5 bases). This CDR3 has 15 amino acids. V lost 3 bases and J lost 4, with 15 bases in between.

This clonotype was picked up many times. This chain uses TRBV19 with TRBJ1-5; TRBD1 might be the D (5 bases). This CDR3 has 13 residues. The V gene's germline CDR1 is LNHDA and CDR2 SQIVND (reference sequence). Trimming left V 7 bases short and J 9 bases short, with 16 bases between. The CDR3 bases are TGTGCCAGTACCATGGCGGGGGTCCGGCCCCAGCATTTT. Amino acids: CASTMAGVRPQHF.

V is TRBV12-3 or TRBV12-4 and J is TRBJ1-4, with D uncertain. The CDR3 is made up of 13 amino acids. The V gene lost 3 bases and the J gene lost 11 bases, with 13 bases spanning the gap. The CDR3: CASSLSREGKLFF. CDR3 DNA sequence: TGTGCCAGCAGTTTGAGTAGGGAAGGGAAACTGTTTTTT.

The chain has TRBV12-3 or TRBV12-4 and TRBJ1-1; the D is unclear. This CDR3 has 13 amino acids. Trimming shortened V by 6 bases and J by 5 bases, and 13 bases separated the two germline ends. In DNA, the CDR3 is TGTGCCAGCAGCCTAGACGGGAGGACTGAAGCTTTCTTT. Protein sequence: CASSLDGRTEAFF.

Ten or more counts support this clonotype. The CDR3 region is CASSRNSGTGNSPLHF. The CDR3 DNA is TGTGCCAGCAGCCGAAACTCCGGGACGGGGAATTCACCCCTCCACTTT. The chain joins TRBV6-2 or TRBV6-3 to TRBJ1-6, with a possible D match to TRBD1 (5 bases). Germline V gene data show CDR1 as MNHEY and CDR2 as SVGEGT. CDR3 size: 16 residues. V was clipped by 6 bases and J by 7 bases, with 19 bases between them.

This clonotype was found a few times. The chain links TRBV7-2 to TRBJ1-1; D is possibly TRBD1 (5 bases). The CDR3 sequence is 13 residues long. The ends were cut back, 5 bases at V and 11 bases at J, with 18 bases in the middle. CDR1 and CDR2 from the germline V gene are SGHTA and FQGNSA. CDR3 sequence reads: CASSRNRRGKAFF. DNA for the CDR3: TGTGCCAGCAGCCGCAACAGGAGGGGAAAGGCTTTCTTT.

This clonotype was seen at least ten times. J is TRBJ2-1 and V is TRBV29-1; 7 bases agree with TRBD1. The V segment lost 6 bases and the J segment 10 bases; nucleotides outside the gene matches: 9. The CDR3 has 12 amino acids. Germline V gene lookup returns CDR1 SQVTM and CDR2 ANQGSEA. The CDR3 reads CSVNTGVGEQFF. The CDR3 DNA reads TGCAGCGTAAATACAGGGGTCGGGGAGCAGTTCTTC.